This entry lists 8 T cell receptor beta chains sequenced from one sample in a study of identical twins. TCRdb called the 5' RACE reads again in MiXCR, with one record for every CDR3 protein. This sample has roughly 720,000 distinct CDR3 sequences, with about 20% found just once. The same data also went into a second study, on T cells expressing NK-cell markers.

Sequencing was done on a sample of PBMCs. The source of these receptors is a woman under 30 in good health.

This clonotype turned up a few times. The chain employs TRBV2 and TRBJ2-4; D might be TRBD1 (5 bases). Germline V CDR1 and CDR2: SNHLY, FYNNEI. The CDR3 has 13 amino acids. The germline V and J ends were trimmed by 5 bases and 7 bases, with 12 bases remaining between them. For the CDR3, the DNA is TGTGCCAGCAGTCCAGGGCATGGGAACATTCAGTACTTC. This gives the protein CASSPGHGNIQYF.

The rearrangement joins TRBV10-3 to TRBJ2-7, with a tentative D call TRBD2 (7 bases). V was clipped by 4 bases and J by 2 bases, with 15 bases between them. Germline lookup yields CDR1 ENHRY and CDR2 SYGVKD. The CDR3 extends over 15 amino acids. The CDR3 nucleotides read TGTGCCATCAGTGTGAATGCGGGGGCCACCTACGAGCAGTACTTC. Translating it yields CAISVNAGATYEQYF.

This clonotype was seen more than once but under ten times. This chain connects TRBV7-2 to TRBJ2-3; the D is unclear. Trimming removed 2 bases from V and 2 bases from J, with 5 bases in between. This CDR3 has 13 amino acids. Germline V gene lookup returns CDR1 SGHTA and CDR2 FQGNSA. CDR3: CASSLNPTDTQYF. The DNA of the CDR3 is TGTGCCAGCAGCTTAAACCCCACAGATACGCAGTATTTT. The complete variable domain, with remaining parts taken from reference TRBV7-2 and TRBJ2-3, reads GAGVSQSPSNKVTEKGKDVELRCDPISGHTALYWYRQSLGQGLEFLIYFQGNSAPDKSGLPSDRFSAERTGGSVSTLTIQRTQQEDSAVYLCASSLNPTDTQYFGPGTRLTVL.

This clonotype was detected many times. The CDR3 nucleotides read TGTGCCAGCGCCCAGGAGGAAGCTGGGGCCAACGTCCTGACTTTC. It codes for CASAQEEAGANVLTF. This sequence joins TRBV6-1 and TRBJ2-6; perhaps TRBD2 as D (5 bases). The ends were cut back, 8 bases at V and 2 bases at J, with 13 bases in the middle. The germline CDR1 and CDR2 sequences are MNHNS and SASEGT. The CDR3 is 15 amino acids.

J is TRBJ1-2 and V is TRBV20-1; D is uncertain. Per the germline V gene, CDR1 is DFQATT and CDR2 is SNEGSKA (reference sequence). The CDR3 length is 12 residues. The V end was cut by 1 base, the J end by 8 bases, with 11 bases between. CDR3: CSARVLNAGYTF. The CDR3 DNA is TGCAGTGCTAGAGTTCTTAACGCGGGCTACACCTTC.

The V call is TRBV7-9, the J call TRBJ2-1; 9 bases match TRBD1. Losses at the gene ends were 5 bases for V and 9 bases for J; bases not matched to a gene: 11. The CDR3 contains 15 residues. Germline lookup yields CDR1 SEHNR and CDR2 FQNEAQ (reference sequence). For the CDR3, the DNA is TGTGCCAGCAGCGCCGGGACAGGGTCTTCTAGTGAGCAGTTCTTC. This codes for CASSAGTGSSSEQFF.

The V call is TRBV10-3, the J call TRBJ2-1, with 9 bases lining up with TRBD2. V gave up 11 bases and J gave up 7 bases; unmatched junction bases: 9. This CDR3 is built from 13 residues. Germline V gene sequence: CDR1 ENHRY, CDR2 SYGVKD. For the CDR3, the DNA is TGTGCCGGGGGTAGCGGGAGCGGAAATGAGCAGTTCTTC. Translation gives CAGGSGSGNEQFF.

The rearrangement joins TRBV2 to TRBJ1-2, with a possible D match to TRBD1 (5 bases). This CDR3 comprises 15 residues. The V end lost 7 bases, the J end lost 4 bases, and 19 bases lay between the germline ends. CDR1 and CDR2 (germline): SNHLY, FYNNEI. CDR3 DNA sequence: TGTGCCAGCATTAAGTTGGAGGGGCAGTCCTATGGCTACACCTTC. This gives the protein CASIKLEGQSYGYTF.